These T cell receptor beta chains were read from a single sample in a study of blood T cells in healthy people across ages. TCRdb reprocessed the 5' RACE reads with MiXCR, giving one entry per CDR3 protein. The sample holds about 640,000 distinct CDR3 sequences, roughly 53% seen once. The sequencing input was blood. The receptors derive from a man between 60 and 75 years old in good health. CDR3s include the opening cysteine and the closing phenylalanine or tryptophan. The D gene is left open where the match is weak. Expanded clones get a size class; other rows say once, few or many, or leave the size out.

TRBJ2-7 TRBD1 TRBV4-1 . CASSQDPLPPPSARDRTGEQYF TGCGCCAGCAGCCAAGATCCCCTACCCCCCCCCTCAGCTCGGGACAGGACTGGCGAGCAGTACTTC
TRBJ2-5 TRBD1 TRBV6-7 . CARRQGQETQYF TGTGCCAGACGACAGGGACAGGAGACCCAGTACTTC
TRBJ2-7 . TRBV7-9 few CASSLGGSQYF TGTGCCAGCAGCTTAGGGGGGAGCCAGTACTTC
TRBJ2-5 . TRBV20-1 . CSGLIRLGQETQYF TGCAGTGGTTTGATAAGACTGGGTCAAGAGACCCAGTACTTC
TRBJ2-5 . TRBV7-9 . CASSLALGYQETQYF TGTGCCAGCAGCTTAGCGCTTGGCTACCAAGAGACCCAGTACTTC
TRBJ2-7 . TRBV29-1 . CSVEVTRRGSSYNEQYF TGCAGCGTTGAAGTTACCCGGAGGGGGAGCTCCTACAATGAGCAGTACTTC
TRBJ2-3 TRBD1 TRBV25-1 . CASSERTGRFTDTQYF TGTGCCAGCAGTGAGCGGACAGGCAGATTCACAGATACGCAGTATTTT
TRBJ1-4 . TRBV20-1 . CSAGGGVEEKLFF TGCAGTGCTGGGGGGGGCGTTGAGGAAAAACTGTTTTTT
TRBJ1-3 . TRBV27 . CASRPRPGNTIYF TGTGCCAGCAGGCCCCGGCCTGGAAACACCATATATTTT
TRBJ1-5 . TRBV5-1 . CAIHPRPPRGQPQHF TGCGCCATCCATCCGAGACCCCCCAGGGGCCAGCCCCAGCATTTT
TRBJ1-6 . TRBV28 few CASTVAGGYIYNSPLHF TGTGCCAGCACCGTTGCCGGGGGATATATCTATAATTCACCCCTCCACTTT
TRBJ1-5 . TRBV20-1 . CSARKGLSGNQPQHF TGCAGTGCTAGGAAGGGTTTGAGTGGCAATCAGCCCCAGCATTTT
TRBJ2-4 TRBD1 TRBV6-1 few CASSEQGTGVAKNIQYF TGTGCCAGCAGTGAACAGGGGACAGGAGTAGCCAAAAACATTCAGTACTTC
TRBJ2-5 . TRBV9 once CASSGLETPETQYF TGTGCCAGCAGCGGTCTTGAGACGCCTGAGACCCAGTACTTC
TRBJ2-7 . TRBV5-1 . CASSFGSASYEQYF TGCGCCAGCAGCTTCGGTTCCGCCTCCTACGAGCAGTACTTC
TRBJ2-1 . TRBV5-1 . CASSFLGGANNEQFF TGCGCCAGCAGCTTTCTTGGCGGGGCCAACAATGAGCAGTTCTTC
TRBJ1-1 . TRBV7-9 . CASSPRGWGTPNTEAFF TGTGCCAGCAGCCCGAGGGGTTGGGGGACACCGAACACTGAAGCTTTCTTT
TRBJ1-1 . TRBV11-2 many CASSTTENTEAFF TGTGCCAGCAGCACGACAGAGAACACTGAAGCTTTCTTT
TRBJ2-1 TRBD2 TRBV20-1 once CSARDREGTQSYNEQFF TGCAGTGCTAGAGATCGGGAGGGGACCCAATCCTACAATGAGCAGTTCTTC
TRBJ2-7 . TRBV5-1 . CASSFPGSDEQYF TGCGCCAGCAGCTTCCCAGGGAGCGACGAGCAGTACTTC
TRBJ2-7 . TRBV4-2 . CASSPSGLGAYEQYF TGTGCCAGCAGCCCAAGCGGTCTCGGAGCCTACGAGCAGTACTTC
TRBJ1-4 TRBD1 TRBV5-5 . CASSLERQGGEKLFF TGTGCCAGCAGCTTGGAACGACAGGGGGGAGAAAAACTGTTTTTT
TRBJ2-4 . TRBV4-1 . CASSQRIGGGKNIQYF TGCGCCAGCAGCCAAAGGATAGGGGGAGGGAAAAACATTCAGTACTTC
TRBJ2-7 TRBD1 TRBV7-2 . CASSSSGTAYNEQYF TGTGCCAGCAGCTCTTCCGGGACAGCGTACAATGAGCAGTACTTC